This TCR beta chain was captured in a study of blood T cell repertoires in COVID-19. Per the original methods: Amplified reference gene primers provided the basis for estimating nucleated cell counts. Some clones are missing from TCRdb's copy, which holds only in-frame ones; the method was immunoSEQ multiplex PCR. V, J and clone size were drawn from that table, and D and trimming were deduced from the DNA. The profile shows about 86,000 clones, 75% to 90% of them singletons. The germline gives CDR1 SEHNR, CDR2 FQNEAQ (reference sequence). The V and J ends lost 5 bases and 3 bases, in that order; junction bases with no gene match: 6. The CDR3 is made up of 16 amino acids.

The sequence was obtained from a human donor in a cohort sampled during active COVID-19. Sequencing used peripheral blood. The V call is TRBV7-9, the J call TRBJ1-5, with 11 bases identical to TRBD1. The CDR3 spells CASSRSGQGVNQPQHF. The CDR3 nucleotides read TGTGCCAGCAGCCGTTCGGGACAGGGGGTCAATCAGCCCCAGCATTTT.